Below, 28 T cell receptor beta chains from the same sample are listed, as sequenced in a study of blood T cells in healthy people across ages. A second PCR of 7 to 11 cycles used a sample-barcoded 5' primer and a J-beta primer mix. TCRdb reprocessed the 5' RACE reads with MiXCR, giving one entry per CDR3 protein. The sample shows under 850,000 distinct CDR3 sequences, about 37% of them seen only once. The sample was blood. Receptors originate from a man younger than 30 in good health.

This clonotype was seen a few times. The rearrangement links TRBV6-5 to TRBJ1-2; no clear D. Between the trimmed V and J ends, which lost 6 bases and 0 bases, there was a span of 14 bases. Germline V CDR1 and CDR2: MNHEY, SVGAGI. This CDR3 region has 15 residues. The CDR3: CASSPDFSTNYGYTF. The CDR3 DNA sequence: TGTGCCAGCAGCCCCGATTTCAGCACTAACTATGGCTACACCTTC.

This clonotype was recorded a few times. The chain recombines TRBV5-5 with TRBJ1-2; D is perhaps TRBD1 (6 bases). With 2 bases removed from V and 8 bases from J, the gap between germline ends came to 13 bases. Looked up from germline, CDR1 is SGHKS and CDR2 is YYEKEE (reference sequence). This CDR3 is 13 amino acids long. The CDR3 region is CASSFQQGDGYTF. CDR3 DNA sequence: TGTGCCAGCAGCTTCCAACAGGGTGACGGCTACACCTTC.

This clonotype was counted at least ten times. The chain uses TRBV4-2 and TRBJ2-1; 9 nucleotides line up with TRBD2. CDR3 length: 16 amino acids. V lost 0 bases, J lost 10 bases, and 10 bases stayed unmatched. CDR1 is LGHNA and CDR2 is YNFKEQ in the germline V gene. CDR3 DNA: TGTGCCAGCAGCCAAGATTTGAATCTAGCGGGGTACGAGCAGTTCTTC. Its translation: CASSQDLNLAGYEQFF.

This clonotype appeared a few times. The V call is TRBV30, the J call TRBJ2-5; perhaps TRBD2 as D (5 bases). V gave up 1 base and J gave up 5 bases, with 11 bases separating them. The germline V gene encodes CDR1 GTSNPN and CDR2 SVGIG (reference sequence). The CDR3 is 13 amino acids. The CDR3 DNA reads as TGTGCCTGGAGTGAGACTAACCGGGAGACCCAGTACTTC. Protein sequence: CAWSETNRETQYF.

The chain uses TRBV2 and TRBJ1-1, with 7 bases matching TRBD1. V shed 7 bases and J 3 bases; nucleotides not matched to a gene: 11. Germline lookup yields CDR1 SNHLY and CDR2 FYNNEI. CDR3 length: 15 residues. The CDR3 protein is CASTQTGRSDTEAFF. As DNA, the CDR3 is TGTGCCAGCACTCAGACAGGGCGCTCGGACACTGAAGCTTTCTTT. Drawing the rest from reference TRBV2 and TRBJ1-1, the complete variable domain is EPEVTQTPSHQVTQMGQEVILRCVPISNHLYFYWYRQILGQKVEFLVSFYNNEISEKSEIFDDQFSVERPDGSNFTLKIRSTKLEDSAMYFCASTQTGRSDTEAFFGQGTRLTVV.

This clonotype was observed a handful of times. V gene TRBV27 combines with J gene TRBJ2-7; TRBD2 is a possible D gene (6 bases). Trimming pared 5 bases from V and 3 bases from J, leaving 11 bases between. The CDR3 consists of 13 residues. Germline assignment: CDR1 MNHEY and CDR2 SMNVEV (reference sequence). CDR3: CASSPQGGYEQYF. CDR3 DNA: TGTGCCAGCAGTCCTCAGGGAGGCTACGAGCAGTACTTC.

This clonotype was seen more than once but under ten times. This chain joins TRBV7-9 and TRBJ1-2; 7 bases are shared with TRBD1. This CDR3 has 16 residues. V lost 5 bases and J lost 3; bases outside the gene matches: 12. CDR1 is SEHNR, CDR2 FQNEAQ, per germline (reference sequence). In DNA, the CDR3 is TGTGCCAGCAGCCTAGGGGGCGCGAGGGTGGACTATGGCTACACCTTC. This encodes CASSLGGARVDYGYTF.

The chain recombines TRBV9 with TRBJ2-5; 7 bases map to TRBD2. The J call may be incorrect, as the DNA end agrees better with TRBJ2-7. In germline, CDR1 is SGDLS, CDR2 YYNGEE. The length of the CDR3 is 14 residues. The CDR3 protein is CASSGSGVGYEQYF. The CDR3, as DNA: TGTGCCAGCAGCGGAAGCGGGGTTGGTTACGAGCAGTACTTC.

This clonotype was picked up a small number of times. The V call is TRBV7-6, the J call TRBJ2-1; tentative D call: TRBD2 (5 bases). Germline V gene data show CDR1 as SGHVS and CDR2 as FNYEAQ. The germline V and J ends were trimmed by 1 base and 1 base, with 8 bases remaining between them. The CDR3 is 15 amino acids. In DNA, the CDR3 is TGTGCCAGCAGCTTAGAAAGCGGATCCTACAATGAGCAGTTCTTC. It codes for CASSLESGSYNEQFF.

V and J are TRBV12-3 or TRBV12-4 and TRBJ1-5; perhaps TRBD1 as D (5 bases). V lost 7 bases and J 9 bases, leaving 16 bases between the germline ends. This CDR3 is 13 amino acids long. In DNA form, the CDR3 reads TGTGCCAGCACCCTAACGGGGGGGTTGCCCCAGCATTTT. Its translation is CASTLTGGLPQHF.

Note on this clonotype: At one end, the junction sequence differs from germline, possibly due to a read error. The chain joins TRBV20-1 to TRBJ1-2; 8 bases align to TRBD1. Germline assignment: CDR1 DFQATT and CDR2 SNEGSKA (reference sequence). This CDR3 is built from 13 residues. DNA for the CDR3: TGCAGTGCTCAAAAGGACAGGGTGTCTGGCTACATCTTC. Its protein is CSAQKDRVSGYIF.

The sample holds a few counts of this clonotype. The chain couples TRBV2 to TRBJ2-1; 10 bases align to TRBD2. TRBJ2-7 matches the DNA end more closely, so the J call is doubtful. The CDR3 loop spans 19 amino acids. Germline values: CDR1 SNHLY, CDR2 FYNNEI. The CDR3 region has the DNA TGTGCCAGCAGTGGAATGGACAATAGCGGGGGGCGCTCCTACAATGAGCAGTACTTC. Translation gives CASSGMDNSGGRSYNEQYF.

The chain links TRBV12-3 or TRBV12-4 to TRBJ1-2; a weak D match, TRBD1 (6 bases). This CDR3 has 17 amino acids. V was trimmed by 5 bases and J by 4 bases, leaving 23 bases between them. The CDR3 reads CASSGEGLRTGLYGYTF. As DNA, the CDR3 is TGTGCCAGCAGTGGAGAGGGCCTCCGCACAGGGCTCTATGGCTACACCTTC.

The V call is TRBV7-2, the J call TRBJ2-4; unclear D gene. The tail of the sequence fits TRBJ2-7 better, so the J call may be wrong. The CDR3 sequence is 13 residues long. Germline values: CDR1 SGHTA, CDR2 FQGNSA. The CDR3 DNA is TGTGCCAGCAGCTTTTACCCGGGCTACGAGCAGTACTTC. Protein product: CASSFYPGYEQYF.

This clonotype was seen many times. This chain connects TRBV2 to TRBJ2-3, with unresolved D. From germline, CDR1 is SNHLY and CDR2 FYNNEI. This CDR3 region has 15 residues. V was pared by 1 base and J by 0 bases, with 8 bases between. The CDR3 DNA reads TGTGCCAGCAGTGAAGAGGTGCTCAGCACAGATACGCAGTATTTT. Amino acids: CASSEEVLSTDTQYF. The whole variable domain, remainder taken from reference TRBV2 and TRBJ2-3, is EPEVTQTPSHQVTQMGQEVILRCVPISNHLYFYWYRQILGQKVEFLVSFYNNEISEKSEIFDDQFSVERPDGSNFTLKIRSTKLEDSAMYFCASSEEVLSTDTQYFGPGTRLTVL.

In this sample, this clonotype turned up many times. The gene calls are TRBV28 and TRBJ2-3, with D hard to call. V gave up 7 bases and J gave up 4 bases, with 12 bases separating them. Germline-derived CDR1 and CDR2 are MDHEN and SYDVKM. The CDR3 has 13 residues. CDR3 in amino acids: CASTPQVADTQYF. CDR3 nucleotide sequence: TGTGCCAGCACCCCCCAGGTTGCAGATACGCAGTATTTT.

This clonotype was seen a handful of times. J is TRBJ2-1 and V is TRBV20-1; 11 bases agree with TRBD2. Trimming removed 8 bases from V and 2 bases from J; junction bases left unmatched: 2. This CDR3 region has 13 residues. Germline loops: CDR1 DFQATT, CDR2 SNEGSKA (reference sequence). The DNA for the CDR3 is TGCAGTAATAGCGGGGGGGCCTACAATGAGCAGTTCTTC. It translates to CSNSGGAYNEQFF.

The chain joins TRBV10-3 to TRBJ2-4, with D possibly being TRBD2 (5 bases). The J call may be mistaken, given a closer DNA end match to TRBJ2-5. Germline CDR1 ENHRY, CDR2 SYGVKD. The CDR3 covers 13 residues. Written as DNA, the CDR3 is TGTGCCACCTTCGGGGATTTAGTGGAGACCCAGTACTTC. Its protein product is CATFGDLVETQYF.

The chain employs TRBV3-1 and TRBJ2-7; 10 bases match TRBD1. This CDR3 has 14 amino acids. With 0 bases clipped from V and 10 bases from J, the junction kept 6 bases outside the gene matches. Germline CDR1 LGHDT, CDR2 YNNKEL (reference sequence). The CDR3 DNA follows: TGTGCCAGCAGCCAAGATGGGGACAGGGGACTCCAGTACTTC. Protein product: CASSQDGDRGLQYF.

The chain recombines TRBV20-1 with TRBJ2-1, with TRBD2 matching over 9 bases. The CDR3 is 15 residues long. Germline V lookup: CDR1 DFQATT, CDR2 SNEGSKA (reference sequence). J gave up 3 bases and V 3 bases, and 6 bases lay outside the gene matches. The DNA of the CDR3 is TGCAGTGCTAGTCGTGGGACTAGCATCTACAATGAGCAGTTCTTC. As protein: CSASRGTSIYNEQFF.

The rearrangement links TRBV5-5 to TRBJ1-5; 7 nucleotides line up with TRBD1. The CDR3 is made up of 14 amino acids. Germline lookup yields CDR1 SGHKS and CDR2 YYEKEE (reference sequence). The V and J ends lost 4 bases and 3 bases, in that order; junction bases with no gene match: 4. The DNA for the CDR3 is TGTGCCAGCAGCGTGGGACAGTTCAATCAGCCCCAGCATTTT. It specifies CASSVGQFNQPQHF. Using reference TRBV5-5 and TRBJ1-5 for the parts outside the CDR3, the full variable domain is DAGVTQSPTHLIKTRGQQVTLRCSPISGHKSVSWYQQVLGQGPQFIFQYYEKEERGRGNFPDRFSARQFPNYSSELNVNALLLGDSALYLCASSVGQFNQPQHFGDGTRLSIL.

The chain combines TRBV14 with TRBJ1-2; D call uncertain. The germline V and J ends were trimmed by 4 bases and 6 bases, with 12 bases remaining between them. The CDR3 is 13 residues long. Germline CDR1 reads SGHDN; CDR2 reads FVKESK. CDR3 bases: TGTGCCAGCAGCCCGACCGTCAACCATGGCTACACCTTC. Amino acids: CASSPTVNHGYTF.

The CDR3 is CASLLTGRSTEAFF. The CDR3 DNA reads as TGTGCCAGCCTCTTGACAGGGAGGAGTACTGAAGCTTTCTTT. The V call is TRBV27, the J call TRBJ1-1, with 7 bases that match TRBD1. V lost 8 bases to trimming and J lost 5 bases; unmatched junction nucleotides: 11. In germline, CDR1 is MNHEY, CDR2 SMNVEV (reference sequence). There are 14 residues in the CDR3.

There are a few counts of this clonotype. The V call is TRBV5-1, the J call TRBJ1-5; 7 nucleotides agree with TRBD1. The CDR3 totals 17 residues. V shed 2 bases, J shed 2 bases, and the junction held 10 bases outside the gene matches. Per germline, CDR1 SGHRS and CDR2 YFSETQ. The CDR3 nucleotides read TGCGCCAGCAGCTTAGAGCCCCCAGGACAGGGCAATCAGCCCCAGCATTTT. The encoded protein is CASSLEPPGQGNQPQHF.

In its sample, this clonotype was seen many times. DNA for the CDR3: TGTGCCAGCAGACCTACTAGCGGGGGGTACAATGAGCAGTTCTTC. The encoded protein is CASRPTSGGYNEQFF. The rearrangement joins TRBV27 to TRBJ2-1, with 12 bases fitting TRBD2. Germline values: CDR1 MNHEY, CDR2 SMNVEV (reference sequence). CDR3 length: 15 amino acids. Trimming took 6 bases from V and 4 from J; bases not matched to a gene: 4.

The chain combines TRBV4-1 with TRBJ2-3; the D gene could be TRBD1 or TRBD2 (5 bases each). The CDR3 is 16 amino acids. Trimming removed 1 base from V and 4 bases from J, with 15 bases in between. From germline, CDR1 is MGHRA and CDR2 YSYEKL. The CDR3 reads CASSQVAGTPPDTQYF. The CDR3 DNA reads TGCGCCAGCAGCCAAGTGGCCGGGACCCCGCCAGATACGCAGTATTTT.

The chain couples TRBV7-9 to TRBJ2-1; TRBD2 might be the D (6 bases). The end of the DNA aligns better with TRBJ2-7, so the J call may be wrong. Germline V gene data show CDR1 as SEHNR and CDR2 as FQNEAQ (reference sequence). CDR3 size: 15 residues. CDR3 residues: CASSLYGGSYNEQYF. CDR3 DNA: TGTGCCAGCAGCCTCTATGGGGGGTCCTACAATGAGCAGTACTTC.

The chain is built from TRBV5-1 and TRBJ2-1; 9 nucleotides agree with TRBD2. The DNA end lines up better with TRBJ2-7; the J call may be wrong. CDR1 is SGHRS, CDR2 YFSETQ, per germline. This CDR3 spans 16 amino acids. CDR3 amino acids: CASSLSGGTSYNEQYF. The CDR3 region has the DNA TGCGCCAGCAGCTTAAGCGGGGGGACATCCTACAATGAGCAGTACTTC.